This paragraph reports one T cell receptor (beta chain). What it recognizes is unknown. The entry originates in a study of T cell responses to AZD1222 COVID-19 vaccine. Germline-derived CDR1 and CDR2 are LNHDA and SQIVND (reference sequence). The V gene lost 3 bases and the J gene lost 10 bases, with 13 bases spanning the gap. The CDR3 is 13 residues long. Method: immunoSEQ multiplex PCR; TCRdb's copy keeps in-frame clones and lacks some. The sample carries around 140,000 clones, roughly 89% recorded once. Overall study results and limits: Regions 160-218 and 743-854 dominated among vaccine-associated CD4 TCRs spanning spike. Spike-specific TCR breadth and depth rose after two AZD1222 doses. Recipients of AZD1222 seropositive at baseline numbered only six or seven. Donor demographics were predominantly white British with a female majority; clonal diversity may be underestimated.

The sequenced sample was peripheral blood, obtained on day 0 of AZD1222 vaccination. This chain links TRBV19 with TRBJ2-1; D may be TRBD1 (6 bases). The clonotype comes from an adult in good health. The CDR3 DNA reads TGTGCCAGTAGTATCCAGGGGTACGGGGAGCAGTTCTTC. The encoded protein is CASSIQGYGEQFF.